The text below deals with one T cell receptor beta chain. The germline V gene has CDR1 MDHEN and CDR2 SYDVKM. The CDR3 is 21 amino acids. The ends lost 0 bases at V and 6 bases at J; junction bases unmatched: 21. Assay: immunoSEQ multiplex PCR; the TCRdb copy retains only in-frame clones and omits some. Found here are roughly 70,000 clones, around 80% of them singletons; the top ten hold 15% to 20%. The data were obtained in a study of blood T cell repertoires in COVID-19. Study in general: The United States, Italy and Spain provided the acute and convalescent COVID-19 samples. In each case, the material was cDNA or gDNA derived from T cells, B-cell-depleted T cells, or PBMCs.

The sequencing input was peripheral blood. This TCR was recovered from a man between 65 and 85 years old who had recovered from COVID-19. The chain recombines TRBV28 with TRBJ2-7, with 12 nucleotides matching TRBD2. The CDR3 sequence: CASSLCSRLAGELFLLLEQYF. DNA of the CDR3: TGTGCCAGCAGTTTATGTTCCCGACTAGCGGGAGAGCTTTTCTTATTGCTCGAGCAGTACTTC. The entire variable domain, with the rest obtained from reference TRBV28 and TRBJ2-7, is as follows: DVKVTQSSRYLVKRTGEKVFLECVQDMDHENMFWYRQDPGLGLRLIYFSYDVKMKEKGDIPEGYSVSREKKERFSLILESASTNQTSMYLCASSLCSRLAGELFLLLEQYFGPGTRLTVT.